One sample yielded the 10 T cell receptor beta chains listed below, sequenced in a study of blood T cells in healthy people across ages. PCR was performed a second time for about 7 to 12 cycles using a sample-barcoded 5' primer and a J-beta primer mix. MiXCR, applied by TCRdb to the 5' RACE reads, yields one record per CDR3 protein. This table holds some 640,000 distinct CDR3 sequences, 45% to 50% found once. Sequenced input: blood. Receptors were obtained from a woman in her fifties or sixties in good health.

This clonotype was recorded a few times. This chain joins TRBV28 and TRBJ2-7; perhaps TRBD2 as D (5 bases). There are 14 residues in the CDR3. The V and J ends lost 6 bases and 3 bases respectively, with 15 bases between them. CDR1 and CDR2 (germline): MDHEN, SYDVKM. CDR3 amino acids: CASSPPRAFYEQYF. DNA for the CDR3: TGTGCCAGCAGCCCCCCGAGGGCCTTCTACGAGCAGTACTTC.

The chain has TRBV4-3 and TRBJ2-5; D tentatively fits TRBD1 or TRBD2 (5 bases each). CDR1 and CDR2 from the germline V gene are LGHNA and YSLEER. The CDR3 totals 15 residues. V lost 2 bases to trimming and J lost 11 bases, with 21 bases between them. CDR3 loop: CASSQRKGDHNEQYF. Here the CDR3 DNA reads TGCGCCAGCAGCCAAAGGAAAGGGGACCACAATGAGCAGTACTTC.

The chain links TRBV25-1 to TRBJ1-2; 7 bases line up with TRBD1. The CDR3 sequence is 13 residues long. The germline V gene has CDR1 MGHDK and CDR2 SYGVNS. V shed 4 bases, J shed 6 bases, and the junction held 5 bases outside the gene matches. The CDR3 DNA follows: TGTGCCAGCAGTGTACAGGGGCAGAATGGCTACACCTTC. This codes for CASSVQGQNGYTF.

The chain joins TRBV6-2 or TRBV6-3 to TRBJ2-3, with D perhaps TRBD2 (5 bases). Trimming shortened V by 11 bases and J by 4 bases, and 16 bases separated the two germline ends. Germline V lookup: CDR1 MNHEY, CDR2 SVGEGT. This CDR3 comprises 13 residues. CDR3 region: CAGNYGGSDTQYF. The DNA of the CDR3 is TGTGCCGGCAATTACGGAGGCTCAGATACGCAGTATTTT.

This clonotype was seen only a few times. The rearrangement links TRBV28 to TRBJ2-1; D gene unclear. The germline V and J ends were trimmed by 3 bases and 6 bases, with 15 bases remaining between them. The CDR3 extends over 15 amino acids. Per the germline V gene, CDR1 is MDHEN and CDR2 is SYDVKM. The CDR3 loop reads CASSFAPRKINEQFF. In nucleotides, the CDR3 is TGTGCCAGCAGTTTCGCGCCTAGAAAAATCAATGAGCAGTTCTTC.

The J gene is TRBJ2-1, the V gene TRBV7-3; the D gene is possibly TRBD2 (5 bases). The V gene lost 2 bases and the J gene lost 5 bases, with 13 bases spanning the gap. CDR1 and CDR2 from the germline V gene are SGHTA and FQGTGA. The CDR3 consists of 15 residues. Here the CDR3 DNA reads TGTGCCAGCAGCTTATACGGAGGAGGAAACAATGAGCAGTTCTTC. Residues: CASSLYGGGNNEQFF.

J is TRBJ2-7 and V is TRBV20-1; TRBD2 is a possible D gene (7 bases). CDR3 length: 15 residues. V lost 3 bases to trimming and J lost 0 bases, with 15 bases between them. Germline V gene data show CDR1 as DFQATT and CDR2 as SNEGSKA (reference sequence). The chain's CDR3 is CSARTGRGGSYEQYF. The CDR3 DNA is TGCAGTGCTAGGACAGGTCGCGGGGGCTCCTACGAGCAGTACTTC.

Only one count was recorded for this clonotype. The gene calls are TRBV5-1 and TRBJ2-1; 8 nucleotides agree with TRBD2. J gave up 0 bases and V 4 bases, and 6 bases lay outside the gene matches. This CDR3 comprises 16 residues. Per the germline V gene, CDR1 is SGHRS and CDR2 is YFSETQ. The CDR3, as DNA: TGCGCCAGCAGCAGCCCGAGCGGGAGCTCCTACAATGAGCAGTTCTTC. This translates into CASSSPSGSSYNEQFF. Full variable domain (missing parts from reference TRBV5-1 and TRBJ2-1): KAGVTQTPRYLIKTRGQQVTLSCSPISGHRSVSWYQQTPGQGLQFLFEYFSETQRNKGNFPGRFSGRQFSNSRSEMNVSTLELGDSALYLCASSSPSGSSYNEQFFGPGTRLTVL.

The chain links TRBV7-9 to TRBJ2-1, with D perhaps being TRBD1 or TRBD2 (5 bases each). The CDR3 totals 14 residues. The germline V and J ends were trimmed by 1 base and 7 bases, with 11 bases remaining between them. Germline CDR1 SEHNR, CDR2 FQNEAQ (reference sequence). The chain's CDR3 is CASSLEGWGNEQFF. CDR3 in DNA: TGTGCCAGCAGCTTAGAAGGGTGGGGGAATGAGCAGTTCTTC. The variable domain in full, with the rest retrieved from reference TRBV7-9 and TRBJ2-1, is DTGVSQNPRHKITKRGQNVTFRCDPISEHNRLYWYRQTLGQGPEFLTYFQNEAQLEKSRLLSDRFSAERPKGSFSTLEIQRTEQGDSAMYLCASSLEGWGNEQFFGPGTRLTVL.

The gene calls are TRBV27 and TRBJ1-1; D might be TRBD1 (5 bases). Germline V gene lookup returns CDR1 MNHEY and CDR2 SMNVEV (reference sequence). This CDR3 has 13 amino acids. The V end was cut by 5 bases, the J end by 6 bases, with 13 bases between. The CDR3 loop reads CASSPRWGAEAFF. As DNA, the CDR3 is TGTGCCAGCAGTCCACGATGGGGCGCTGAAGCTTTCTTT.